This entry describes one TCR beta chain. This clonotype showed up just a few times. Its antigen specificity is not known. Per-nucleotide qualities are absent, and no much larger clonotype sits a single base away. The data are from a study of T cells in Graves' hyperthyroidism and ophthalmopathy (dated by TCRdb to 2018 to 2020). The study in broad terms: Peripheral blood samples were taken at initial diagnosis, before any treatment was given. After blood sampling, hyperthyroidism patients were treated with methimazole at a starting dose of 30 mg daily, and ophthalmopathy patients were treated with high-dose intravenous methylprednisolone. The approximately 98 discovery patients were randomly divided into training and test sets at a 7:3 ratio. To identify distinguishing TCR V-J signatures, a discovery cohort of around 100 patients was used, comprising 43 with Graves' ophthalmopathy and about 59 with stable Graves' hyperthyroidism. An independent validation cohort of under 20 hyperthyroidism patients and 17 patients who later progressed to ophthalmopathy tested prospective prediction of ophthalmopathy. In addition, the study compared T-cell repertoires in thyroid tissue and in blood from a handful of Graves' hyperthyroidism patients. TCR Vbeta CDR3 sequencing of 120 to 150 peripheral blood samples (approximately 44 ophthalmopathy, under 80 hyperthyroidism and some 17 progressor patients) is reported in the paper. Study-level results and caveats: Sample size was not statistically predetermined, and investigators were not blinded to group allocation. In cross-validation, a model built on a 13 V-J signature told ophthalmopathy apart from stable hyperthyroidism with 85% to 90% sensitivity and about 81% specificity, and in testing the same model reached 80%/75%. Most expanded thyroid clonotypes (frequency above 0.001) were also detected in blood, suggesting blood repertoires may reflect thyroid immune responses. In validation, the model predicted progression to ophthalmopathy with 60% to 71% sensitivity and over 72% specificity, a median of approximately 6.7 months before onset.

Ophthalmopathy patients had moderately to severely active disease, Clinical Activity Score of at least 3, NOSPECS grade of at least 4, and duration under 3 months. Exclusion was applied to patients with uncontrolled infections, other autoimmune diseases, pregnancy or lactation. Diagnoses relied on clinical symptoms, serum thyroxine and TRAb, thyroid ultrasound and orbital computed tomography. PBMCs were isolated from 7.5 to 10 ml of fresh peripheral blood by Ficoll-Paque density gradient centrifugation. Total RNA was extracted using Trizol reagent, and RNA quality was assessed on an Agilent 2100 Bioanalyzer. The CDR1 and CDR2 encoded by the germline V gene are SGHRS and YFSETQ. Taken from cysteine to phenylalanine, the CDR3 has 13 residues. The only DNA kept is the CDR3, 39 bases in frame from the first base. Trimmed from V: 0 bases; trimmed from J: 10 bases; junction bases lacking a gene match: 3.

TCR beta CDR3 regions were amplified from RNA transcripts. The first round of RT-PCR for the TCR CDR3 was performed with the HTBI primer set and the Qiagen OneStep RT-PCR kit. The libraries were constructed in a second round of multiplex PCR and then size-selected and purified. The libraries were sequenced on an Illumina HiSeq2000 using paired-end 100 bp reads. The source study handled its data this way. SOAPnuke was used to process the raw data, throwing out any read that contained adapters or uncalled bases, had a mean Phred below 15, or lacked an exact constant-primer or identifier match. High-quality paired reads were merged with COPE v1.2.5, and unique nucleotide sequences were defined as clonotypes. Clonotypes were aligned to IMGT TRBV, TRBD and TRBJ reference segments using MiTCR v1.1. Only V-J combinations with frequency above 0.0001, covering about 99% of repertoires, were analysed. The TCS score was defined as the ratio of F50 (clonal expansion) to E x V (chaos), calculated using BLOSUM62-based TCRdist between CDR3 peptides within each V-J. Welch's t-statistics and random forest reduced around 510 V-J features to 10 to 15, which were used in a naive Bayes classifier (R e1071). TCRdb cleaned the public reads at Q25 with fastp, built clones with MiXCR and kept in-frame beta chains. Rows matching on CDR3 protein sequence are summarized as one entry with the most common DNA and genes. These V and J calls are TCRdb output, not the study's own analysis. Here the sample has 250,000 to 350,000 distinct CDR3 sequences; over 15% occur a single time. In total, the top ten clones hold approximately 57% of the sample.

The sequenced sample was blood. The chain is made from TRBV5-1 and TRBJ2-1; TRBD1 lines up with 8 middle nucleotides. The TCR comes from a woman aged 60 to 75 with Graves' ophthalmopathy. The sequenced DNA is TGCGCCAGCAGCTTGGGGGACAGGTCCGAGCAGTTCTTC. Its protein is CASSLGDRSEQFF.